The sample holds many counts of the clone carrying this TCR beta chain. The CDR3 loop spans 16 amino acids. V lost 1 base to trimming and J lost 5 bases, with 18 bases between them. Germline loops: CDR1 SEHNR, CDR2 FQNEAQ (reference sequence). MiXCR, run by TCRdb on the PCR reads, gives a single entry per CDR3 protein. Seen here are tens of thousands of distinct CDR3 sequences, about 19% observed once, and the top ten hold under 1.4%. The sample is drawn from a study of molecular identifiers for immune sequencing clone quantification. Sequencing input: naive CD8+ T cells from blood, with Jurkat cell RNA spiked in. Subset reported: FACS-sorted CD8+CD4-CCR7+CD45RA+ naive T cells. The TCR originated in a human donor in good health. Some libraries in this study had Jurkat cell RNA spiked in. The chain employs TRBV7-9 and TRBJ2-7; D is perhaps TRBD1 or TRBD2 (6 bases each). The CDR3 bases are TGTGCCAGCAGCTTAGTTACCGGGGGCAGGGGTAACGAGCAGTACTTC. Its protein product is CASSLVTGGRGNEQYF.